The sequence of this TCR beta chain was determined in a study of read filtering for tumor transcriptome and immune sequencing. About the study: Revised staging placed roughly 8 patients in R-ISS I, roughly 17 in II, more than five in III. Broader study findings: Correlation between methods rose after single-read clonotypes were removed. This fraction held mixed bone marrow immune cells after CD138-negative sorting.

This CDR3 has 15 amino acids. The V gene lost 0 bases and the J gene lost 2 bases, with 10 bases spanning the gap. Germline lookup yields CDR1 LGHNA and CDR2 YNFKEQ. From roughly 0.4 ug of RNA, a library with molecular barcoded alpha/delta and beta/gamma adaptors was made. TCRdb ran MiXCR on the reads and lists one entry per CDR3 protein. The sample records roughly 60,000 distinct CDR3 sequences, 20% being singletons. This clonotype was detected ten times or more. Its cognate antigen is unknown. Bone marrow was sampled from every patient at the time of active disease. The sequence was collected from a donor aged 40 or older with multiple myeloma. Sequencing was done on a sample of a population of CD138-negative cells sorted from bone marrow. This rearrangement joins TRBV4-2 to TRBJ1-1; D uncertain. DNA of the CDR3: TGTGCCAGCAGCCAAGATGTGCTGGCAAACACTGAAGCTTTCTTT. Its protein product is CASSQDVLANTEAFF.